The clone carrying this T cell receptor beta chain was observed a handful of times. Its antigen is not identified. This record comes from a study of shared clonotypes between healthy human individuals. General observations from the study: Some clonotypes were shared by all four sorted-subset donors, while others were not shared. The non-shared ones had lower generation probabilities than the shared ones.

In the naive CD8 group, cells lacked CD45RO and were positively selected for CCR7, so terminally differentiated effector memory CD45RA+ cells were left out. HIV-negative, healthy adults without recent acute infections or vaccinations were the donors. This CDR3 has 14 amino acids. V was trimmed by 3 bases and J by 0 bases, leaving 9 bases between them. The germline V gene encodes CDR1 LNHDA and CDR2 SQIVND (reference sequence). For every subset, genomic DNA was evenly distributed across several immunoSEQ plates. The repertoire was sequenced with immunoSEQ multiplex PCR; TCRdb's copy has only in-frame clones and lacks some. The repertoire holds about 680,000 clones, with 92% as singletons.

This TCR was recovered from a man aged 25 to 40 in good health. The rearrangement uses TRBV19 and TRBJ2-7, with D tentatively TRBD1 (6 bases). The material sequenced was naive CD8+ T cells sorted from blood. Here the CDR3 reads CASSITGISYEQYF. As DNA, the CDR3 is TGTGCCAGTAGTATTACAGGGATCTCCTACGAGCAGTACTTC.